The TCR beta chain under discussion was sequenced for a study of T cells in Graves' hyperthyroidism and ophthalmopathy. The source material, RNA transcripts, was used to amplify TCR beta CDR3 regions. Initially, a first-round RT-PCR of the TCR CDR3 employed the HTBI primer set. TCRdb processed the multiplex PCR reads anew with MiXCR; each CDR3 protein has one entry. The table lists 600,000 to 750,000 distinct CDR3 sequences, roughly 17% of them singletons. Germline V gives CDR1 KGHSH, CDR2 LQKENI. This CDR3 is built from 17 residues. J gave up 0 bases and V 5 bases, and 8 bases lay outside the gene matches. Lactation, pregnancy, other autoimmune disease or uncontrolled infection excluded patients.

This chain connects TRBV18 to TRBJ1-5; 9 bases fit TRBD1. The TCR comes from a man aged 50 or older with Graves' hyperthyroidism. The sample comprised blood. As DNA, the CDR3 is TGTGCCAGCTCATTCGGGACAGGGCCCTATAGCAATCAGCCCCAGCATTTT. Its translation is CASSFGTGPYSNQPQHF.